Here is one T cell receptor (beta chain) with its context. This sample is drawn from a study of blood T cell repertoires in COVID-19. At the level of the study: T cells, B-cell-depleted T cells, or PBMCs provided the cDNA or gDNA that served as material.

This table comes from immunoSEQ multiplex PCR, and its TCRdb copy is limited to in-frame clones, with some not included. This table holds approximately 480,000 clones, around 90% found once. Germline loops: CDR1 SGHKS, CDR2 YYEKEE (reference sequence). This CDR3 is 14 amino acids long. V dropped 6 bases and J dropped 5; count of bases not matched to a gene: 5. The origin of this receptor is a woman younger than 30 who had recovered from COVID-19. This chain joins TRBV5-5 and TRBJ2-1; TRBD1 agrees at 10 bases. Sequencing used PBMCs or T cells enriched from blood (not recorded which). The DNA for the CDR3 is TGTGCCAGCACCCGACAGGGGGCCAACAATGAGCAGTTCTTC. Protein product: CASTRQGANNEQFF.